These 31 T cell receptor beta chains originate from one sample sequenced in a study of cytomegalovirus exposure and HLA in healthy donors. 60 Vbeta and 13 Jbeta primers were used in PCR. The assay was immunoSEQ multiplex PCR, and TCRdb's table has in-frame clones only and misses some. The sample includes some 150,000 clones, roughly 80% of them seen just once. Sequencing was performed on PBMCs. These receptors originate from a woman aged 35 to 49 in good health and CMV-seronegative.

This clone was detected once. The chain joins TRBV7-9 to TRBJ1-2; TRBD1 matches 9 bases. The V gene's germline CDR1 is SEHNR and CDR2 FQNEAQ (reference sequence). The CDR3 is made up of 14 amino acids. Trimming at V came to 5 bases and at J to 6 bases, leaving 7 bases not matched to a gene. CDR3 nucleotide sequence: TGTGCCAGCAGCCCAGGGACAGGGAGGAATGGCTACACCTTC. This sequence encodes CASSPGTGRNGYTF.

The chain recombines TRBV4-1 with TRBJ1-3, with no clear D. Trimming left V 3 bases short and J 0 bases short, with 6 bases between. The CDR3 spans 14 residues. CDR1 is MGHRA and CDR2 is YSYEKL in the germline V gene. CDR3 protein: CASSQANSGNTIYF. CDR3 DNA sequence: TGCGCCAGCAGCCAGGCAAACTCTGGAAACACCATATATTTT.

The chain is built from TRBV2 and TRBJ1-2; D gene unclear. The CDR3 length is 15 residues. Between the trimmed V and J ends, which lost 6 bases and 3 bases, there was a span of 17 bases. Germline V gives CDR1 SNHLY, CDR2 FYNNEI. The CDR3 spells CASSGLSRMDYGYTF. The CDR3 region has the DNA TGTGCCAGCAGCGGACTGTCCCGAATGGACTATGGCTACACCTTC.

The J gene is TRBJ2-5, the V gene TRBV7-2; D ambiguous. Germline loops: CDR1 SGHTA, CDR2 FQGNSA. Trimming removed 4 bases from V and 0 bases from J, with 6 bases in between. CDR3 length equals 13 residues. The CDR3 nucleotides are TGTGCCAGCAGCTCAATGTACCAAGAGACCCAGTACTTC. Encoded protein: CASSSMYQETQYF.

The chain combines TRBV5-1 with TRBJ2-1; D perhaps matches TRBD2 (5 bases). The ends were cut back, 4 bases at V and 1 base at J, with 9 bases in the middle. Germline CDR1 reads SGHRS; CDR2 reads YFSETQ. This CDR3 comprises 14 residues. The DNA of the CDR3 is TGCGCCAGCAGCGAAAGGGAGTCCTACAATGAGCAGTTCTTC. The encoded protein is CASSERESYNEQFF.

The chain links TRBV19 to TRBJ1-5; D is undetermined. Trimming took 6 bases from V and 3 from J, leaving 15 bases between them. The CDR3 contains 15 residues. CDR1 and CDR2 from the germline V gene are LNHDA and SQIVND (reference sequence). In DNA, the CDR3 is TGTGCCAGTAGGGACGCGGGAGGGAACAATCAGCCCCAGCATTTT. It specifies CASRDAGGNNQPQHF.

The chain carries TRBV18 and TRBJ2-5, with 9 bases matching TRBD1. V shed 4 bases, J shed 4 bases, and the junction held 10 bases outside the gene matches. This CDR3 region has 16 residues. Germline V gives CDR1 KGHSH, CDR2 LQKENI. The CDR3 nucleotides read TGTGCCAGCTCACTACAGGGGGCGCACAAGGGAGAGACCCAGTACTTC. This translates into CASSLQGAHKGETQYF.

This clone was seen once. The chain employs TRBV28 and TRBJ1-1, with D hard to call. The CDR3 extends over 14 amino acids. V lost 3 bases and J 3 bases, leaving 11 bases between the germline ends. Germline values: CDR1 MDHEN, CDR2 SYDVKM. The CDR3 nucleotides are TGTGCCAGCAGTTTTTTGAGGGAGGACACTGAAGCTTTCTTT. Translation: CASSFLREDTEAFF.

V usage is TRBV5-1 and J usage is TRBJ2-5; 8 bases fit TRBD1. This CDR3 comprises 14 residues. The trim removed 3 bases at V and 5 bases at J, leaving 6 bases unmatched. Germline lookup yields CDR1 SGHRS and CDR2 YFSETQ. The CDR3 spells CASSSGTGGETQYF. The CDR3 DNA reads TGCGCCAGCAGCTCGGGGACAGGTGGGGAGACCCAGTACTTC. Full variable domain (rest looked up from reference TRBV5-1 and TRBJ2-5): KAGVTQTPRYLIKTRGQQVTLSCSPISGHRSVSWYQQTPGQGLQFLFEYFSETQRNKGNFPGRFSGRQFSNSRSEMNVSTLELGDSALYLCASSSGTGGETQYFGPGTRLLVL.

V is TRBV11-2 and J is TRBJ1-5, with D possibly matching TRBD1 (5 bases). The CDR3 loop spans 14 amino acids. The V gene lost 4 bases and the J gene lost 4 bases, with 11 bases spanning the gap. Germline CDR1 SGHAT, CDR2 FQNNGV. The CDR3 region is CASSSSDSNQPQHF. In DNA form, the CDR3 reads TGTGCCAGCAGCTCGTCTGACAGTAATCAGCCCCAGCATTTT. The entire variable domain, with the rest obtained from reference TRBV11-2 and TRBJ1-5, is as follows: EAGVAQSPRYKIIEKRQSVAFWCNPISGHATLYWYQQILGQGPKLLIQFQNNGVVDDSQLPKDRFSAERLKGVDSTLKIQPAKLEDSAVYLCASSSSDSNQPQHFGDGTRLSIL.

The chain links TRBV7-6 to TRBJ2-1, with TRBD2 matching 15 bases. Germline loops: CDR1 SGHVS, CDR2 FNYEAQ. This CDR3 spans 17 amino acids. Losses at the gene ends were 2 bases for V and 10 bases for J; bases not matched to a gene: 9. CDR3 protein: CASSLSGTSGGPREQFF. In DNA, the CDR3 is TGTGCCAGCAGCTTATCGGGGACTAGCGGGGGGCCTAGGGAGCAGTTCTTC.

The chain couples TRBV18 to TRBJ2-2; no clear D. Germline CDR1 reads KGHSH; CDR2 reads LQKENI. The V and J ends lost 6 bases and 6 bases respectively, with 14 bases between them. The CDR3 extends over 14 amino acids. The CDR3 coding sequence is TGTGCCAGCTCGGTGGCGGCAAACTCCGGGGAGCTGTTTTTT. Its translation is CASSVAANSGELFF. Complete variable domain (other parts from reference TRBV18 and TRBJ2-2): NAGVMQNPRHLVRRRGQEARLRCSPMKGHSHVYWYRQLPEEGLKFMVYLQKENIIDESGMPKERFSAEFPKEGPSILRIQQVVRGDSAAYFCASSVAANSGELFFGEGSRLTVL.

This chain uses TRBV5-1 with TRBJ2-3, with TRBD1 matching over 9 bases. The CDR3 is made up of 18 amino acids. The germline V gene has CDR1 SGHRS and CDR2 YFSETQ. V was pared by 8 bases and J by 2 bases, with 18 bases of the junction left unmatched. This CDR3 is CASTGQGSAGASTDTQYF. In DNA, the CDR3 is TGCGCCAGTACAGGACAGGGGTCTGCCGGGGCGTCCACAGATACGCAGTATTTT.

This clone was seen only a few times. The chain employs TRBV6-1 and TRBJ2-6; maybe TRBD1 (6 bases). The germline V gene encodes CDR1 MNHNS and CDR2 SASEGT. The V and J ends lost 6 bases and 4 bases respectively, with 13 bases between them. This CDR3 spans 15 amino acids. CDR3 sequence reads: CASRQQGYGANVLTF. Written as DNA, the CDR3 is TGTGCCAGCAGACAACAGGGTTACGGGGCCAACGTCCTGACTTTC.

This chain links TRBV28 with TRBJ2-3; D is possibly TRBD1 (6 bases). The CDR3 is 14 amino acids. Germline V gives CDR1 MDHEN, CDR2 SYDVKM. V lost 3 bases to trimming and J lost 6 bases, with 13 bases between them. CDR3 coding DNA: TGTGCCAGCAGTTTTATGGGGGCGAGGGATACGCAGTATTTT. It specifies CASSFMGARDTQYF.

The chain carries TRBV30 and TRBJ1-4; D uncertain. V shed 2 bases and J shed 8 bases, with 12 bases lying between them. CDR1 is GTSNPN, CDR2 SVGIG, per germline (reference sequence). The CDR3 runs 13 residues. CDR3 residues: CAWSPQREEKLFF. The CDR3 DNA reads TGTGCCTGGAGTCCACAGCGGGAGGAAAAACTGTTTTTT. Drawing the rest from reference TRBV30 and TRBJ1-4, the complete variable domain is SQTIHQWPATLVQPVGSPLSLECTVEGTSNPNLYWYRQAAGRGLQLLFYSVGIGQISSEVPQNLSASRPQDRQFILSSKKLLLSDSGFYLCAWSPQREEKLFFGSGTQLSVL.

The genes are TRBV6-1 and TRBJ2-6; unclear D gene. The CDR3 is 14 residues long. The germline V gene encodes CDR1 MNHNS and CDR2 SASEGT. With 2 bases removed from V and 2 bases from J, the gap between germline ends came to 4 bases. As DNA, the CDR3 is TGTGCCAGCAGTGAACAAACTGGGGCCAACGTCCTGACTTTC. Protein: CASSEQTGANVLTF.

This clone was counted once. The V gene is TRBV18, the J gene TRBJ2-7; TRBD2 agrees at 7 bases. The germline CDR1 and CDR2 sequences are KGHSH and LQKENI. The ends lost 4 bases at V and 0 bases at J; junction bases unmatched: 0. The CDR3 has 13 residues. CDR3 sequence: CASSRTSSYEQYF. As DNA, the CDR3 is TGTGCCAGCTCACGGACTAGCTCCTACGAGCAGTACTTC.

This chain links TRBV7-8 with TRBJ1-5; weak D call: TRBD1 (5 bases). The germline gives CDR1 SGHVS, CDR2 FQNEAQ. The CDR3 sequence is 16 residues long. The ends were cut back, 4 bases at V and 2 bases at J, with 15 bases in the middle. Written as DNA, the CDR3 is TGTGCCAGCAGCTACCAGGGTCTGGGGCGCAATCAGCCCCAGCATTTT. Its protein product is CASSYQGLGRNQPQHF.

The chain is built from TRBV30 and TRBJ1-3; D unclear. This CDR3 is built from 13 residues. V gave up 4 bases and J gave up 0 bases, with 7 bases separating them. Germline CDR1 GTSNPN, CDR2 SVGIG (reference sequence). The CDR3 nucleotides read TGTGCCTGGACTCGTCTCTCTGGAAACACCATATATTTT. This translates into CAWTRLSGNTIYF.

The chain links TRBV9 to TRBJ1-2, with 7 bases fitting TRBD1. Germline loops: CDR1 SGDLS, CDR2 YYNGEE. V shed 2 bases and J 4 bases; nucleotides not matched to a gene: 2. CDR3 length: 13 amino acids. The CDR3 sequence is CASSVGDSYGYTF. The CDR3 region has the DNA TGTGCCAGCAGCGTCGGGGACAGCTATGGCTACACCTTC.

A few counts support this clone. This chain uses TRBV27 with TRBJ2-6; 11 bases agree with TRBD1. In germline, CDR1 is MNHEY, CDR2 SMNVEV (reference sequence). CDR3 size: 17 residues. The J segment lost 3 bases and the V segment lost 4 bases, leaving 5 bases of the junction unmatched. The CDR3 nucleotides are TGTGCCAGCAGTTCGGGACAGGGGGTGCGTGGGGCCAACGTCCTGACTTTC. This translates into CASSSGQGVRGANVLTF.

This clone was seen more than once but under ten times. The CDR3 loop is CASSPPGRGAEAFF. CDR3 in DNA: TGTGCCAGCTCACCACCGGGACGCGGGGCTGAAGCTTTCTTT. The V call is TRBV18, the J call TRBJ1-1, with TRBD1 as a possible D gene (5 bases). CDR1 and CDR2 (germline): KGHSH, LQKENI. The CDR3 has 14 residues. Trimming took off 0 bases at V and 6 bases at J, with 11 bases between the two ends.

The chain is built from TRBV7-9 and TRBJ2-5; 8 nucleotides line up with TRBD2. J was trimmed by 3 bases and V by 4 bases; bases with no gene match: 4. This CDR3 is built from 14 residues. The germline V gene has CDR1 SEHNR and CDR2 FQNEAQ (reference sequence). DNA for the CDR3: TGTGCCAGCAGCTACGGACTAGCTGAAGAGACCCAGTACTTC. Protein: CASSYGLAEETQYF.

The chain carries TRBV6-6 and TRBJ1-1; D remains ambiguous. This CDR3 region has 14 residues. V was clipped by 0 bases and J by 5 bases, with 10 bases between them. CDR1 and CDR2 (germline): MNHNY, SVGAGI (reference sequence). Written as DNA, the CDR3 is TGTGCCAGCAGTTACTCGTCAGAGGGTACTGAAGCTTTCTTT. The encoded protein is CASSYSSEGTEAFF.

DNA of the CDR3: TGTGCCAGCAGTGAGCCCATATGGCGGGAGGGCCACTATGAGCAGTTCTTC. Protein: CASSEPIWREGHYEQFF. The V and J genes are TRBV6-1 and TRBJ2-1, with 9 bases that match TRBD2. Unmatched junction bases numbered 14, after V lost 3 bases and J lost 8 bases. The CDR3 has 17 residues. Germline V gene data show CDR1 as MNHNS and CDR2 as SASEGT.

The sample holds a few counts of this clone. The chain has TRBV30 and TRBJ2-7, with D tentatively TRBD1 (6 bases). The V gene's germline CDR1 is GTSNPN and CDR2 SVGIG (reference sequence). The CDR3 spans 11 residues. The V end was cut by 5 bases, the J end by 4 bases, with 9 bases between. The CDR3 DNA reads as TGTGCCTGGGGAACAGGGTACGAGCAGTACTTC. It specifies CAWGTGYEQYF.

The V call is TRBV7-9, the J call TRBJ2-7; 10 bases line up with TRBD2. Germline assignment: CDR1 SEHNR and CDR2 FQNEAQ (reference sequence). The CDR3 is 15 residues long. With 5 bases clipped from V and 4 bases from J, the junction kept 8 bases outside the gene matches. CDR3 loop: CASSPRTSGIYEQYF. The CDR3 DNA follows: TGTGCCAGCAGCCCCCGGACTAGCGGCATATACGAGCAGTACTTC.

The V and J genes are TRBV18 and TRBJ1-2; 9 nucleotides line up with TRBD1. V lost 3 bases, J lost 6 bases, and 2 bases stayed unmatched. The germline gives CDR1 KGHSH, CDR2 LQKENI. The CDR3 has 13 residues. The CDR3 is CASSPGTGNGYTF. The CDR3 nucleotides are TGTGCCAGCTCACCCGGGACAGGGAATGGCTACACCTTC.

This clone was counted a few times. This chain connects TRBV7-6 to TRBJ2-7; a possible D gene is TRBD1 (6 bases). Trimming left V 5 bases short and J 7 bases short, with 18 bases between. This CDR3 contains 14 residues. The V gene's germline CDR1 is SGHVS and CDR2 FNYEAQ. CDR3 protein: CASSPGTSFGEQYF. The DNA of the CDR3 is TGTGCCAGCAGCCCCGGGACATCGTTCGGGGAGCAGTACTTC.

The chain uses TRBV4-1 and TRBJ2-3, with 9 bases that match TRBD1. V lost 6 bases and J lost 2; bases outside the gene matches: 12. Germline values: CDR1 MGHRA, CDR2 YSYEKL. The length of the CDR3 is 17 residues. CDR3 sequence: CASRRGFRDRVTDTQYF. Written as DNA, the CDR3 is TGCGCCAGCAGACGCGGCTTCCGGGACAGGGTCACAGATACGCAGTATTTT.